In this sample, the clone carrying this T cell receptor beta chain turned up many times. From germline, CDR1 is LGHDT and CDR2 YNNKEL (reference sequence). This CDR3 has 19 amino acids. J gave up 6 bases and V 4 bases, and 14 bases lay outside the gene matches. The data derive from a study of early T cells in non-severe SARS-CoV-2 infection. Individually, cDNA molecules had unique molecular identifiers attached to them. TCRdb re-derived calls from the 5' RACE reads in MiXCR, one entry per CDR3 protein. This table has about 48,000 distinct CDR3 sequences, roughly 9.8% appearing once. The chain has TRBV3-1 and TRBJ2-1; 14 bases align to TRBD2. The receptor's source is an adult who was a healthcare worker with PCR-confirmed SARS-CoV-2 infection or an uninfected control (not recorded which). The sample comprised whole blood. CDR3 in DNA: TGTGCCAGCAGCCTCCTGGTCGGGACTAGCGGGAGAAGGAGCAATGAGCAGTTCTTC. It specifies CASSLLVGTSGRRSNEQFF.